The rows below give T cell receptor beta chains drawn from one sample of a study of metastatic and nonmetastatic thyroid tumors. TCRdb reanalyzed the PCR reads via MiXCR. Of tens of thousands of clones detected, about a quarter appear once; the ten largest clones hold around 5.4%. The source material was tumor tissue. The receptors here all came from a female donor with papillary thyroid cancer or a benign thyroid nodule (not recorded which). Some clones in this sample may be carry-over from other donors' samples. Each CDR3 is given with its conserved first and last residue. The D gene is left open where the match is weak. Size is stated for part of the rows, as once, few or many counts, or as a class when the clone is expanded.

clone_size,j_call,d_call,v_call,cdr3_aa,cdr3_nt
many,TRBJ1-1,TRBD1,TRBV6-5,CASSRSGTGGFDVTEAFF,TGTGCCAGCAGTCGGTCCGGGACAGGGGGCTTCGATGTCACTGAAGCTTTCTTT
.,TRBJ2-2,TRBD2,TRBV11-2,CASSLNPSGGRTGDLFF,TGTGCCAGCAGCTTAAACCCTAGCGGGGGGAGGACCGGTGATCTGTTTTTT
many,TRBJ1-4,.,TRBV4-2,CASSQDGFNEKLFF,TGTGCCAGCAGCCAAGATGGGTTTAATGAAAAACTGTTTTTT
many,TRBJ2-3,.,TRBV3-1,CASSGDFYSTDTQYF,TGTGCCAGCAGCGGGGACTTTTATAGCACAGATACGCAGTATTTT
.,TRBJ2-2,.,TRBV5-1,CASSPRTPPLTGELFF,TGCGCCAGCAGCCCCCGGACGCCCCCGCTCACCGGGGAGCTGTTTTTT
.,TRBJ2-1,.,TRBV7-3,CASSLWNGYNKQFF,TGTGCCAGCAGCTTATGGAACGGGTACAATAAGCAGTTCTTC
.,TRBJ2-7,.,TRBV19,CASSAGVGFLNSYEQYF,TGTGCCAGTAGCGCCGGGGTGGGGTTTTTGAATTCCTACGAGCAGTACTTC
.,TRBJ2-2,.,TRBV11-2,CASSHFLVVGVAVGELFF,TGTGCCAGCAGCCATTTCTTAGTGGTGGGGGTGGCAGTCGGGGAGCTGTTTTTT
.,TRBJ2-1,TRBD1,TRBV20-1,CSARARQGIGNEQFF,TGCAGTGCTAGAGCCCGACAGGGGATTGGCAATGAGCAGTTCTTC
many,TRBJ2-7,.,TRBV7-9,CASSLDRAVSYEQYF,TGTGCCAGCAGCTTAGACAGGGCGGTTTCCTACGAGCAGTACTTC
few,TRBJ2-3,.,TRBV6-2/TRBV6-3,CASIPVQVEADTQYF,TGTGCCAGCATCCCCGTACAGGTAGAGGCAGATACGCAGTATTTT
many,TRBJ2-7,.,TRBV20-1,CSARDSGGADYEQYF,TGCAGTGCTAGAGATTCCGGGGGCGCGGACTACGAGCAGTACTTC
many,TRBJ1-5,.,TRBV20-1,CSATKGAQPQHF,TGCAGTGCTACCAAAGGGGCTCAGCCCCAGCATTTT
few,TRBJ1-2,.,TRBV6-1,CASSPGHNYGYTF,TGTGCCAGTAGTCCAGGGCATAACTATGGCTACACCTTC
medium-sized,TRBJ2-7,.,TRBV6-1,CASSEPWNEQYF,TGTGCCAGCAGTGAACCCTGGAACGAGCAGTACTTC
medium-sized,TRBJ1-3,.,TRBV20-1,CSARDMGQLSGNTIYF,TGCAGTGCTAGAGATATGGGGCAGCTCTCTGGAAACACCATATATTTT
few,TRBJ1-1,.,TRBV25-1,CARGVQGNTAEAFF,TGTGCAAGAGGAGTACAGGGTAACACCGCTGAAGCTTTCTTT
many,TRBJ1-3,.,TRBV29-1,CSVEDTGRYSGNTIYF,TGCAGCGTTGAAGACACTGGGCGGTACTCTGGAAACACCATATATTTT
few,TRBJ2-7,TRBD2,TRBV6-1,CASSAGTSGRSYEQYF,TGTGCCAGCAGTGCAGGGACTAGCGGGAGATCCTACGAGCAGTACTTC
.,TRBJ1-2,.,TRBV6-6,CASSYELLNYGYTF,TGTGCCAGCAGTTATGAACTGCTTAACTATGGATACACCTTC
few,TRBJ1-1,.,TRBV27,CASKHGHNTEAFF,TGTGCCAGCAAACACGGGCATAACACTGAAGCTTTCTTT
.,TRBJ2-7,.,TRBV5-1,CASSSTVAERREQYF,TGCGCCAGCAGTTCCACCGTAGCGGAGCGCAGGGAGCAGTACTTC
.,TRBJ2-7,.,TRBV7-3,CASSLARWPSYEQYF,TGTGCCAGCAGTCTAGCGCGGTGGCCGTCCTACGAGCAGTACTTC
many,TRBJ2-5,TRBD2,TRBV6-2/TRBV6-3,CASSPLTGTSGGTETQYF,TGTGCCAGCAGTCCGCTCACCGGGACTAGCGGGGGTACAGAGACCCAGTACTTC
few,TRBJ1-5,.,TRBV27,CASSFAVRQPQHF,TGTGCCAGCAGTTTTGCCGTACGTCAGCCCCAGCATTTT
.,TRBJ2-1,.,TRBV12-3/TRBV12-4,CASSLQCYEQFF,TGTGCCAGCAGTTTACAGTGCTACGAGCAGTTCTTC
many,TRBJ2-1,.,TRBV9,CASSTGPYNEQFF,TGTGCCAGCAGCACCGGGCCTTACAATGAGCAGTTCTTC
many,TRBJ2-3,TRBD1,TRBV24-1,CATSDRTGEGGTDTQYF,TGTGCCACCAGTGATCGGACAGGGGAAGGGGGCACAGATACGCAGTATTTT
many,TRBJ1-4,.,TRBV20-1,CSAPVERAGDEKLFF,TGCAGTGCCCCGGTGGAGCGGGCAGGGGATGAAAAACTGTTTTTT
.,TRBJ2-1,TRBD1,TRBV11-1,CASISLQGAYNEQFF,TGTGCCAGCATCTCTTTACAGGGGGCGTACAATGAGCAGTTCTTC
many,TRBJ2-1,TRBD2,TRBV12-3/TRBV12-4,CASRRSAGGNNEQFF,TGTGCCAGCAGACGCTCAGCGGGGGGGAACAATGAGCAGTTCTTC
few,TRBJ2-1,.,TRBV6-1,CASSEPGRRRNEQFF,TGTGCCAGCAGTGAACCGGGACGCAGAAGAAATGAGCAGTTCTTC
medium-sized,TRBJ1-6,.,TRBV7-8,CASTALDSPLHF,TGTGCCAGCACTGCTTTGGATTCACCCCTCCACTTT
many,TRBJ2-2,.,TRBV30,CAWRQLSSTGELFF,TGTGCCTGGCGGCAGCTATCTTCCACCGGGGAGCTGTTTTTT
.,TRBJ2-7,TRBD2,TRBV4-1,CASSQDVGGLSLYF,TGCGCCAGCAGCCAAGATGTGGGAGGGCTTTCTCTGTACTTC
few,TRBJ2-7,.,TRBV28,CATSPGPMLYEQYF,TGTGCCACCAGTCCGGGACCGATGCTTTACGAGCAGTACTTC
.,TRBJ1-2,TRBD1,TRBV12-3/TRBV12-4,CASSPGLGQCAHGYTF,TGTGCCAGCAGCCCCGGATTGGGACAGTGTGCTCATGGCTACACCTTC
.,TRBJ1-5,.,TRBV11-2,CASRLGGSRQNQPQHF,TGTGCCAGCAGATTAGGGGGGTCCCGGCAGAATCAGCCCCAGCATTTT
.,TRBJ2-1,TRBD2,TRBV11-2,CASSPTSGSYNEQFF,TGTGCCAGCAGCCCCACTAGCGGGAGCTACAATGAGCAGTTCTTC
few,TRBJ2-7,TRBD2,TRBV7-2,CASSPGLAPYEQYF,TGTGCCAGCAGCCCGGGACTAGCCCCCTACGAGCAGTACTTC
.,TRBJ2-1,.,TRBV9,CASSVDLRGGRDEQFF,TGTGCCAGCAGCGTAGACCTTCGAGGGGGACGCGATGAGCAGTTCTTC
many,TRBJ2-7,TRBD2,TRBV5-6,CASSWAGGSYEQYF,TGTGCCAGCAGCTGGGCGGGGGGATCCTACGAGCAGTACTTC
many,TRBJ1-1,.,TRBV20-1,CSARRQPHTEAFF,TGCAGTGCTAGAAGACAGCCTCACACTGAAGCTTTCTTT
many,TRBJ2-5,.,TRBV7-2,CASSFQTGYQETQYF,TGTGCCAGCAGCTTCCAGACAGGTTACCAAGAGACCCAGTACTTC
many,TRBJ1-1,.,TRBV6-1,CASSDKGGNEAFF,TGTGCCAGCAGTGACAAGGGGGGTAATGAAGCTTTCTTT
many,TRBJ2-7,TRBD1,TRBV27,CASSNKGTGTYEQYF,TGTGCCAGCAGCAATAAAGGGACAGGGACCTACGAGCAGTACTTC
.,TRBJ1-4,.,TRBV2,CASRVHGAGTNEKLFF,TGTGCCAGCAGGGTACATGGGGCAGGAACTAATGAAAAACTGTTTTTT
many,TRBJ1-4,.,TRBV6-6,CASSYSYRSTNEKLFF,TGTGCCAGCAGTTACTCTTACAGGTCGACTAATGAAAAACTGTTTTTT
few,TRBJ1-5,TRBD1,TRBV2,CASQGGRNEPQHF,TGTGCCAGCCAGGGGGGGAGAAATGAGCCCCAGCATTTT
.,TRBJ1-5,TRBD1,TRBV20-1,CSARYFTGGGNQPQHF,TGCAGTGCTAGATATTTTACAGGGGGTGGCAATCAGCCCCAGCATTTT
few,TRBJ1-6,TRBD1,TRBV10-3,CAISSGGGPNSPLHF,TGTGCCATCAGTTCAGGGGGGGGTCCTAATTCACCCCTCCACTTT
many,TRBJ1-2,.,TRBV2,CASSEASWGAAGDTF,TGTGCCAGCAGTGAAGCTAGCTGGGGGGCAGCGGGCGACACCTTC
.,TRBJ2-1,TRBD2,TRBV30,CAWSASGSYEQFF,TGTGCCTGGAGTGCTAGCGGGAGCTATGAGCAGTTCTTC
.,TRBJ2-1,.,TRBV12-3/TRBV12-4,CASSATVLSYNEQFF,TGTGCCAGCTCTGCAACAGTTCTTTCCTACAATGAGCAGTTCTTC
medium-sized,TRBJ2-7,.,TRBV12-3/TRBV12-4,CASSSTGFSYEQYF,TGTGCCAGCAGTTCCACAGGGTTCTCCTACGAGCAGTACTTC
few,TRBJ2-5,.,TRBV19,CASKATVLIQDTQYF,TGTGCCAGTAAAGCCACAGTGCTGATACAAGATACCCAGTACTTC
few,TRBJ2-7,.,TRBV2,CASSDQEGSYEQYF,TGTGCCAGCAGTGATCAAGAGGGCTCCTACGAGCAGTACTTC